This T cell receptor (beta chain) was identified in a study of blood T cell repertoires in COVID-19. This table comes from immunoSEQ multiplex PCR, and its TCRdb copy is limited to in-frame clones, with some not included. The sample lists about 250,000 clones, 83% occurring once. This clone was counted at least ten times. The sequenced sample consisted of PBMCs or T cells enriched from blood (not recorded which). The sequence came from a woman between 35 and 50 years old who had been exposed to COVID-19.

The CDR3 sequence is CASSRRTGGNTEAFF. The CDR3 region has the DNA TGTGCCAGCTCACGGCGGACAGGGGGGAACACTGAAGCTTTCTTT. The chain recombines TRBV18 with TRBJ1-1; 10 nucleotides agree with TRBD1. The CDR3 is made up of 15 amino acids. Germline lookup yields CDR1 KGHSH and CDR2 LQKENI. Trimming took 4 bases from V and 1 from J; bases not matched to a gene: 3.